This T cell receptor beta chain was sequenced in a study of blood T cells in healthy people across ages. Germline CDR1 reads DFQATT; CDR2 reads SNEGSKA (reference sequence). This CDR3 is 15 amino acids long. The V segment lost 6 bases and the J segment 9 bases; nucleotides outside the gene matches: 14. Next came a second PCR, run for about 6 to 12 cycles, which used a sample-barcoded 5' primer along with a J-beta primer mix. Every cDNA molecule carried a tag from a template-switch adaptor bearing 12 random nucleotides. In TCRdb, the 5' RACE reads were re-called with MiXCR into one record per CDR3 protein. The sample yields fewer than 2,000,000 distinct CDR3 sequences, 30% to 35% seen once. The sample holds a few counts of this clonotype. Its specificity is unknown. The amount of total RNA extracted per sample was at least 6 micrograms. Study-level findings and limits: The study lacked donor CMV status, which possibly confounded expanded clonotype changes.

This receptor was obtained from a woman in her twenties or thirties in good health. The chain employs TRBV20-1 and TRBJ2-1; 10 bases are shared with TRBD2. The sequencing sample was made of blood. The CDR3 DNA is TGCAGTGCGACACCAGCGGGGGGGCATCCGTTTGAGCAGTTCTTC. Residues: CSATPAGGHPFEQFF.